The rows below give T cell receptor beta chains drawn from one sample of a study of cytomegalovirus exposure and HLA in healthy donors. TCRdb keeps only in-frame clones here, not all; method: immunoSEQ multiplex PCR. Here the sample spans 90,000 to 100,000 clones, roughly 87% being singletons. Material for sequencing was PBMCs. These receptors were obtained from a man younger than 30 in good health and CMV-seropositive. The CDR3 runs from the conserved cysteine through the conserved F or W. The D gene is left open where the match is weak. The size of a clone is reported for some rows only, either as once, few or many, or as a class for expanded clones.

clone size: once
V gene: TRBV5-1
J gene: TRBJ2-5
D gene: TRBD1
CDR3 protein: CASSWPGTGETQYF
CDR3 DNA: TGCGCCAGCAGCTGGCCCGGGACAGGGGAGACCCAGTACTTC

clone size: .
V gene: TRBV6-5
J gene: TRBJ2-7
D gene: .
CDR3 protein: CASTRRDLNYEQYF
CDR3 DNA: TGTGCCAGCACTCGGAGGGATCTTAACTACGAGCAGTACTTC

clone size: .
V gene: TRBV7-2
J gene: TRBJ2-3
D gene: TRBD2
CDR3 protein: CASSLMLAGGTDTQYF
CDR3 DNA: TGTGCCAGCAGCTTAATGCTAGCGGGGGGCACAGATACGCAGTATTTT

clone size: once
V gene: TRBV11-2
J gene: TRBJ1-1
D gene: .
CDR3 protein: CASSLVGGNTEAFF
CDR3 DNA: TGTGCCAGCAGCTTAGTAGGGGGGAACACTGAAGCTTTCTTT

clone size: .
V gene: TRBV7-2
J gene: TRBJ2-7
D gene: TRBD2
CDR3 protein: CASRLAVPYEQYF
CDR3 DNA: TGTGCCAGCAGGCTAGCGGTTCCCTACGAGCAGTACTTC

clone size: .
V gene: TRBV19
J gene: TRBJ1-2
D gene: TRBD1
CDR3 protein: CASRSDRVYGYTF
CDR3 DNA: TGTGCCAGTAGATCGGACAGGGTCTATGGCTACACCTTC

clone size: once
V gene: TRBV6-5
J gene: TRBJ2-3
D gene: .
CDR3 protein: CASSSQGTDTDTQYF
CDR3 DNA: TGTGCCAGCAGTTCCCAAGGGACTGACACAGATACGCAGTATTTT

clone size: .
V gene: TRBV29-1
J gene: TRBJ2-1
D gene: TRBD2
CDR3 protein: CSVLGGRWGNEQFF
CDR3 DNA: TGCAGCGTTCTGGGCGGGAGGTGGGGCAATGAGCAGTTCTTC

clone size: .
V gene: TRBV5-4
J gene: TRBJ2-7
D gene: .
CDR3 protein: CASSALQGSYEQYF
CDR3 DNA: TGTGCCAGCAGCGCCCTTCAGGGATCCTACGAGCAGTACTTC

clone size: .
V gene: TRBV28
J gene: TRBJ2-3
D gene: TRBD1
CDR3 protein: CASSLRDRVFPTDTQYF
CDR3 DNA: TGTGCCAGCAGTCTCCGGGACAGAGTTTTTCCCACAGATACGCAGTATTTT

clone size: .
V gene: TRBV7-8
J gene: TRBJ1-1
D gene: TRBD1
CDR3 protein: CASSLGQGAGTEAFF
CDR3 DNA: TGTGCCAGCAGCTTGGGACAGGGGGCAGGGACTGAAGCTTTCTTT

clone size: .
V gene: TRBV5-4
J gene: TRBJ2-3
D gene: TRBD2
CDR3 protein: CASSATLAGGPVDTQYF
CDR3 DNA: TGTGCCAGCAGCGCGACTCTAGCGGGAGGGCCGGTAGATACGCAGTATTTT

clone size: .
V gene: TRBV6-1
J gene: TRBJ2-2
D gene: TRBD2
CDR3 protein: CASSEAVLAGSSNTGELFF
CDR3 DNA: TGTGCCAGCAGTGAAGCGGTTCTAGCGGGGAGCTCGAACACCGGGGAGCTGTTTTTT

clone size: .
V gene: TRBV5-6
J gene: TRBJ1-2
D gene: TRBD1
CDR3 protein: CASSLDPGQGRGYTF
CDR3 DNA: TGTGCCAGCAGCTTGGACCCCGGACAGGGTCGTGGCTACACCTTC

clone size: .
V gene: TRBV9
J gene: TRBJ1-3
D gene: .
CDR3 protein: CASSVDGGTGNTIYF
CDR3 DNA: TGTGCCAGCAGCGTAGACGGGGGGACTGGAAACACCATATATTTT

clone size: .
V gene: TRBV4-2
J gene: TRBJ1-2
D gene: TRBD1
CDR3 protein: CASSQEIGGQGGGYTF
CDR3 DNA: TGTGCCAGCAGCCAAGAAATTGGGGGACAGGGGGGTGGCTACACCTTC

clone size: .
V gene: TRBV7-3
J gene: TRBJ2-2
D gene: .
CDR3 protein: CASSLGQGLHTGELFF
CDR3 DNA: TGTGCCAGCAGCTTAGGGCAGGGTCTGCACACCGGGGAGCTGTTTTTT

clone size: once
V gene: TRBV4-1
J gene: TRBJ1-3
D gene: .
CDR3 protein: CASSQVPTASGNTIYF
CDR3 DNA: TGCGCCAGCAGTCAGGTCCCGACAGCCTCTGGAAACACCATATATTTT

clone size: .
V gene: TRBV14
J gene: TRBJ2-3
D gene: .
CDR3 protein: CASSRLGDTDTQYF
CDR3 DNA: TGTGCCAGCAGCCGCCTAGGGGACACAGATACGCAGTATTTT

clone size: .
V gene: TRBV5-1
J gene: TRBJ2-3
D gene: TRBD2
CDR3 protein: CASNSGRTFSTDTQYF
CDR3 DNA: TGCGCCAGTAATAGCGGGAGAACGTTTAGCACAGATACGCAGTATTTT

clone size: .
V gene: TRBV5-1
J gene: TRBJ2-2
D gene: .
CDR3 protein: CASSLGASELFF
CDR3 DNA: TGCGCCAGCAGCTTGGGTGCCAGTGAGCTGTTTTTT

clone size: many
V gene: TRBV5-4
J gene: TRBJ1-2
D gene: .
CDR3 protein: CASRMWGGNYGYTF
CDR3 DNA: TGTGCCAGCAGAATGTGGGGGGGTAACTATGGCTACACCTTC

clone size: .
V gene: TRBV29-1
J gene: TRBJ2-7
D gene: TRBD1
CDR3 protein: CSVRDRVEQYF
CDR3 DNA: TGCAGCGTCCGGGACAGGGTCGAGCAGTACTTC

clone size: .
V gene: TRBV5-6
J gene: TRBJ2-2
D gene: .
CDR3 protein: CASSWQTRKAGELFF
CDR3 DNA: TGTGCCAGCAGCTGGCAGACTAGAAAGGCCGGGGAGCTGTTTTTT

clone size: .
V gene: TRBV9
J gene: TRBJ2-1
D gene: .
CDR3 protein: CASSVAAATEQFF
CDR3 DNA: TGTGCCAGCAGCGTAGCTGCGGCTACTGAGCAGTTCTTC

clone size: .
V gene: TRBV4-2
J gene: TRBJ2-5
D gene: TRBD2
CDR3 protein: CASSRGLAGSQETQYF
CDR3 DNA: TGTGCCAGCAGCCGGGGACTAGCGGGATCCCAAGAGACCCAGTACTTC

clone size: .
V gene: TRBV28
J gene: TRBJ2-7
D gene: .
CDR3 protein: CASSPEGASSYEQYF
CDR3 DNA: TGTGCCAGCAGTCCGGAGGGGGCGAGCTCCTACGAGCAGTACTTC

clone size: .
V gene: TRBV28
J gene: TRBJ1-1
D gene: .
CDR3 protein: CASSPVGNTEAFF
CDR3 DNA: TGTGCCAGCAGCCCGGTTGGGAACACTGAAGCTTTCTTT

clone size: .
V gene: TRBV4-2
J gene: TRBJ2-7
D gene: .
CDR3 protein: CASSQGSPNSGAYEQYF
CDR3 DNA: TGTGCCAGCAGCCAAGGGTCCCCAAATAGCGGAGCCTACGAGCAGTACTTC

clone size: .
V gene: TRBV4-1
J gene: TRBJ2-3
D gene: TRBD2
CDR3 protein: CASSSDPSGGARDTQYF
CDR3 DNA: TGCGCCAGCAGCTCCGATCCTAGCGGGGGGGCCAGAGATACGCAGTATTTT

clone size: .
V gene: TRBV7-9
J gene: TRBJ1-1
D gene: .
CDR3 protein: CASSLGGGDTEAFF
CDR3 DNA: TGTGCCAGCAGCTTAGGGGGAGGAGACACTGAAGCTTTCTTT

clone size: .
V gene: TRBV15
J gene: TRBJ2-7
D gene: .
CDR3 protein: CATSREAEGGEQYF
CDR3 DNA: TGTGCCACCAGCAGAGAAGCGGAGGGAGGCGAGCAGTACTTC

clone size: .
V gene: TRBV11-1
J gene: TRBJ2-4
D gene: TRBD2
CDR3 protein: CASMGGDNIQYF
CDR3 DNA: TGTGCCAGCATGGGGGGGGATAACATTCAGTACTTC

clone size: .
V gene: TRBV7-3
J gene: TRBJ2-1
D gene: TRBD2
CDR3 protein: CASSLISAGLAGSYNEQFF
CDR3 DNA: TGTGCCAGCAGCTTAATCTCTGCCGGGCTAGCGGGTTCATACAATGAGCAGTTCTTC

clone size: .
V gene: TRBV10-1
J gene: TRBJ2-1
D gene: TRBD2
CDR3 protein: CASSESGRLAGVLSYNEQFF
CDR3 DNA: TGCGCCAGCAGTGAGTCGGGGAGACTAGCGGGAGTTCTGTCCTACAATGAGCAGTTCTTC

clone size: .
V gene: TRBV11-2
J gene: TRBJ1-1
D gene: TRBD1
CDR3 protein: CASSLAGGSEAFF
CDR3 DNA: TGTGCCAGCAGCTTGGCAGGGGGCTCTGAAGCTTTCTTT

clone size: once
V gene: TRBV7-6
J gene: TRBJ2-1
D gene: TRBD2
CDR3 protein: CASSLGLAGGVHNEQFF
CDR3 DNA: TGTGCCAGCAGCTTAGGACTAGCGGGAGGTGTCCACAATGAGCAGTTCTTC